The 30 T cell receptor beta chains listed next were all sequenced from one sample in a study of cytomegalovirus exposure and HLA in healthy donors. PCR primers comprised 60 Vbeta and 13 Jbeta primers. Profiled with immunoSEQ multiplex PCR; TCRdb holds only in-frame clones, not every one. The table shows some 150,000 clones, with roughly 79% occurring only once. Sequencing input: PBMCs. The receptors were sampled from a male donor in good health and CMV-seronegative.

DNA for the CDR3: TGTGCCAGTAGGTTTCGAGAGACCCAGTACTTC. It codes for CASRFRETQYF. This sequence joins TRBV19 and TRBJ2-5; D unresolved. V shed 6 bases and J shed 4 bases, with 6 bases lying between them. CDR1 is LNHDA, CDR2 SQIVND, per germline (reference sequence). CDR3 length equals 11 residues.

The chain recombines TRBV19 with TRBJ2-7; D possibly corresponds to TRBD1 (6 bases). This CDR3 spans 15 amino acids. Trimming stripped 6 bases from V and 6 bases from J, with 21 bases between. CDR1 and CDR2 (germline): LNHDA, SQIVND (reference sequence). The CDR3 nucleotides are TGTGCCAGTAGCCCATTGTTGGGGGCGTATGGCGAGCAGTACTTC. Translating gives CASSPLLGAYGEQYF.

The chain employs TRBV7-2 and TRBJ2-4, with 10 bases that match TRBD2. CDR3 length: 13 amino acids. The junction had 7 bases not matched to a gene; V was cut back by 3 bases and J by 14 bases. In germline, CDR1 is SGHTA, CDR2 FQGNSA. In DNA form, the CDR3 reads TGTGCCAGCAGCTTGGTTGCAGCGGGAGGGAAGTACTTC. This translates into CASSLVAAGGKYF.

This chain joins TRBV5-1 and TRBJ2-1; D possibly corresponds to TRBD2 (6 bases). The V gene lost 6 bases and the J gene lost 4 bases, with 14 bases spanning the gap. There are 14 residues in the CDR3. The germline gives CDR1 SGHRS, CDR2 YFSETQ. The CDR3 spells CASKRDSLYNEQFF. CDR3 nucleotides: TGCGCCAGCAAACGGGACTCTTTGTACAATGAGCAGTTCTTC.

This sequence joins TRBV7-3 and TRBJ2-1; the match to TRBD2 covers 9 bases. In germline, CDR1 is SGHTA, CDR2 FQGTGA. Losses at the gene ends were 2 bases for V and 7 bases for J; bases not matched to a gene: 9. This CDR3 region has 16 residues. The chain's CDR3 is CASSLRGAGGQNEQFF. The CDR3 DNA sequence: TGTGCCAGCAGCTTACGCGGGGCGGGAGGGCAAAATGAGCAGTTCTTC.

The chain uses TRBV6-6 and TRBJ1-5; TRBD1 aligns across 9 bases. The CDR3 is 14 amino acids. V lost 7 bases and J lost 5; bases outside the gene matches: 6. Germline V gene data show CDR1 as MNHNY and CDR2 as SVGAGI (reference sequence). CDR3 nucleotide sequence: TGTGCCAGCATCCCGGACAGGGGCGATCAGCCCCAGCATTTT. Translation: CASIPDRGDQPQHF.

The chain is built from TRBV19 and TRBJ2-7; 7 positions agree with TRBD1. CDR1 and CDR2 (germline): LNHDA, SQIVND (reference sequence). V lost 8 bases, J lost 0 bases, and 4 bases stayed unmatched. The CDR3 length is 13 residues. The CDR3 DNA reads as TGTGCCAGTGCGACAGGGACCTCCTACGAGCAGTACTTC. This codes for CASATGTSYEQYF.

The genes are TRBV5-6 and TRBJ2-5; 9 positions agree with TRBD2. The end of the DNA is better explained by TRBJ2-7, so the J call may be wrong. This CDR3 spans 17 amino acids. Germline loops: CDR1 SGHDT, CDR2 YYEEEE. DNA for the CDR3: TGTGCCAGCAGCTTGCGTGGATTAGCGGGGGCCTCCTACGAGCAGTACTTC. Translated: CASSLRGLAGASYEQYF.

This chain uses TRBV5-4 with TRBJ1-1, with TRBD1 as a possible D gene (5 bases). This CDR3 region has 14 residues. V was shortened by 6 bases and J by 5 bases, with 17 bases between the two germline ends. Germline V gene data show CDR1 as SGHNT and CDR2 as YYREEE (reference sequence). The CDR3 nucleotides read TGTGCCAGCACCCCTGGTGGGGCGGGGACTGAAGCTTTCTTT. Protein: CASTPGGAGTEAFF.

The chain employs TRBV18 and TRBJ2-3; TRBD2 matches at 8 bases. Unmatched junction bases numbered 6, after V lost 2 bases and J lost 8 bases. CDR3 size: 14 residues. Germline V gene lookup returns CDR1 KGHSH and CDR2 LQKENI. For the CDR3, the DNA is TGTGCCAGCTCACCAGGGACTAGGGAAGGTACGCAGTATTTT. The encoded protein is CASSPGTREGTQYF.

The chain uses TRBV7-2 and TRBJ1-1; 9 bases are shared with TRBD1. This CDR3 has 17 residues. V shed 3 bases and J 2 bases; nucleotides not matched to a gene: 10. CDR1 and CDR2 (germline): SGHTA, FQGNSA. CDR3 residues: CASSLVRGTGTNTEAFF. The CDR3 DNA sequence: TGTGCCAGCAGCTTGGTGAGGGGGACAGGGACCAACACTGAAGCTTTCTTT.

J is TRBJ2-7 and V is TRBV6-1, with TRBD1 matching over 9 bases. The CDR3 has 15 residues. Germline assignment: CDR1 MNHNS and CDR2 SASEGT. After removal of 2 bases from V and 4 bases from J, the junction contained 6 bases not matched to a gene. In DNA form, the CDR3 reads TGTGCCAGCAGTGAATTTCGGACAGGGGCGTACGAGCAGTACTTC. Translated: CASSEFRTGAYEQYF.

This rearrangement joins TRBV5-4 to TRBJ2-3; TRBD2 aligns across 15 bases. V lost 0 bases and J lost 3; bases outside the gene matches: 2. Germline CDR1 reads SGHNT; CDR2 reads YYREEE (reference sequence). The CDR3 sequence is 17 residues long. The CDR3 region has the DNA TGTGCCAGCAGCTTGGGGGGACTAGCGGGAGGTACAGATACGCAGTATTTT. Amino acid sequence: CASSLGGLAGGTDTQYF.

This chain connects TRBV7-9 to TRBJ1-3; 10 bases are a match to TRBD1. Unmatched junction bases numbered 4, after V lost 5 bases and J lost 3 bases. The germline CDR1 and CDR2 sequences are SEHNR and FQNEAQ (reference sequence). This CDR3 comprises 15 residues. The CDR3 DNA reads TGTGCCAGCAGCGAACGGGACAGGGGTGGAAACACCATATATTTT. This sequence encodes CASSERDRGGNTIYF.

This chain links TRBV27 with TRBJ2-7, with 9 bases aligning to TRBD1. CDR1 and CDR2 (germline): MNHEY, SMNVEV (reference sequence). This CDR3 comprises 16 residues. The J segment lost 1 base and the V segment lost 6 bases, leaving 10 bases of the junction unmatched. CDR3 region: CASRTSGTGQSYEQYF. The CDR3 coding sequence is TGTGCCAGCAGGACATCCGGGACAGGGCAATCCTACGAGCAGTACTTC.

The chain combines TRBV11-1 with TRBJ2-7, with D unresolved. This CDR3 has 12 amino acids. Trimming removed 5 bases from V and 3 bases from J, with 8 bases in between. Per the germline V gene, CDR1 is SGHAT and CDR2 is FQDESV (reference sequence). The chain's CDR3 is CASSPSSYEQYF. CDR3 in DNA: TGTGCCAGCAGCCCCTCGAGCTACGAGCAGTACTTC.

The rearrangement links TRBV5-1 to TRBJ2-7; 10 bases fit TRBD1. The CDR3 is made up of 15 amino acids. The germline V gene has CDR1 SGHRS and CDR2 YFSETQ. The ends lost 3 bases at V and 4 bases at J; junction bases unmatched: 7. Here the CDR3 DNA reads TGCGCCAGCAGCTCGGGACAGGGGACGTTTTACGAGCAGTACTTC. Amino acids: CASSSGQGTFYEQYF.

V usage is TRBV5-1 and J usage is TRBJ2-5, with 8 bases identical to TRBD1. The V gene end was trimmed by 0 bases and the J gene end by 2 bases; junction bases not matched to a gene: 6. CDR1 and CDR2 from the germline V gene are SGHRS and YFSETQ. The CDR3 runs 16 residues. CDR3 loop: CASSLGLGQGQETQYF. In nucleotides, the CDR3 is TGCGCCAGCAGCTTGGGATTAGGACAGGGACAAGAGACCCAGTACTTC.

This chain joins TRBV13 and TRBJ2-7, with 8 bases aligning to TRBD2. The CDR3 runs to 16 residues. V gave up 0 bases and J gave up 6 bases; unmatched junction bases: 10. Per germline, CDR1 PRHDT and CDR2 FYEKMQ (reference sequence). The CDR3 bases are TGTGCCAGCAGCTTAGGCCGGGGGGGAGGCCTTATCGAGCAGTACTTC. It codes for CASSLGRGGGLIEQYF.

The rearrangement joins TRBV7-9 to TRBJ2-7; D uncertain. V lost 6 bases to trimming and J lost 4 bases, with 10 bases between them. Looked up from germline, CDR1 is SEHNR and CDR2 is FQNEAQ (reference sequence). The CDR3 length is 12 residues. CDR3 sequence reads: CASSLPGYEQYF. The CDR3 nucleotides read TGTGCCAGCAGTCTCCCAGGATACGAGCAGTACTTC.

The chain uses TRBV28 and TRBJ1-6; D may be TRBD1 (6 bases). Per the germline V gene, CDR1 is MDHEN and CDR2 is SYDVKM. V was shortened by 4 bases and J by 0 bases, with 13 bases between the two germline ends. The CDR3 has 17 amino acids. CDR3 amino acids: CASSSGDTSSYNSPLHF. The CDR3 nucleotides read TGTGCCAGCAGTTCCGGGGACACTAGCTCCTATAATTCACCCCTCCACTTT.

The J gene is TRBJ2-5, the V gene TRBV5-3; a weak D match, TRBD2 (5 bases). TRBV5-3 is flagged as an ORF with uncertain function. The CDR3 sequence is 16 residues long. Trimming pared 5 bases from V and 1 base from J, leaving 18 bases between. CDR3 nucleotides: TGTGCCAGAAGTTGGGAGTTGGAAGAGCTCCAAGAGACCCAGTACTTC. This sequence encodes CARSWELEELQETQYF.

CDR3 nucleotides: TGTGCCAGCAGCTTGGCTCGGAGGGGCGGCGAGACCCAGTACTTC. Translation gives CASSLARRGGETQYF. The chain recombines TRBV5-6 with TRBJ2-5, with D perhaps matching TRBD2 (6 bases). The V end was cut by 0 bases, the J end by 5 bases, with 14 bases between. In germline, CDR1 is SGHDT, CDR2 YYEEEE. This CDR3 is 15 amino acids long.

The chain recombines TRBV6-1 with TRBJ1-1; D is unclear. V lost 10 bases to trimming and J lost 1 base, with 10 bases between them. This CDR3 spans 12 amino acids. Germline V gene sequence: CDR1 MNHNS, CDR2 SASEGT. The CDR3 sequence: CATDGENTEAFF. The CDR3 nucleotides are TGTGCCACCGATGGAGAGAACACTGAAGCTTTCTTT.

CDR3 residues: CASSLEASGAGKNIQYF. The CDR3 DNA reads TGTGCCAGCAGCTTAGAGGCTAGCGGGGCGGGCAAAAACATTCAGTACTTC. The chain joins TRBV7-2 to TRBJ2-4; 9 bases fit TRBD2. Losses at the gene ends were 1 base for V and 3 bases for J; bases not matched to a gene: 7. Germline loops: CDR1 SGHTA, CDR2 FQGNSA. The length of the CDR3 is 17 residues. Supplemented by reference TRBV7-2 and TRBJ2-4, the full variable domain reads GAGVSQSPSNKVTEKGKDVELRCDPISGHTALYWYRQSLGQGLEFLIYFQGNSAPDKSGLPSDRFSAERTGGSVSTLTIQRTQQEDSAVYLCASSLEASGAGKNIQYFGAGTRLSVL.

The V call is TRBV7-2, the J call TRBJ2-3; 8 positions agree with TRBD1. The CDR3 loop spans 16 amino acids. Germline CDR1 is SGHTA and CDR2 is FQGNSA. Trimming cost V 1 base and J 6 bases; bases outside gene matches: 9. Written as DNA, the CDR3 is TGTGCCAGCAGCTTAGTTGGGTTCCAGGGGGCGGATACGCAGTATTTT. The encoded protein is CASSLVGFQGADTQYF.

V and J are TRBV2 and TRBJ1-1, with 8 bases lining up with TRBD1. This CDR3 spans 12 amino acids. Unmatched junction bases numbered 6, after V lost 6 bases and J lost 9 bases. Germline V lookup: CDR1 SNHLY, CDR2 FYNNEI. For the CDR3, the DNA is TGTGCCAGCAGGCTCCGGACAGGGAAAGCTTTCTTT. Protein: CASRLRTGKAFF.

The chain employs TRBV4-3 and TRBJ2-7; 7 bases map to TRBD2. CDR1 LGHNA and CDR2 YSLEER come from the germline V gene. J lost 2 bases, V lost 3 bases, and 7 bases had no gene match. The CDR3 runs 15 residues. The chain's CDR3 is CASSQVAGSTYEQYF. CDR3 DNA: TGCGCCAGCAGCCAGGTAGCGGGTTCGACCTACGAGCAGTACTTC.

The chain combines TRBV10-3 with TRBJ1-4, with 10 bases aligning to TRBD1. CDR1 is ENHRY, CDR2 SYGVKD, per germline. The CDR3 spans 17 residues. V trimming: 3 bases; J trimming: 0 bases; junction bases outside the gene matches: 4. The CDR3 loop is CAISDPGTGATNEKLFF. The CDR3 DNA reads as TGTGCCATCAGTGACCCGGGGACAGGGGCAACTAATGAAAAACTGTTTTTT.

This CDR3 reads CASSMGQAYQPQHF. CDR3 DNA: TGTGCCAGTAGTATGGGACAGGCGTATCAGCCCCAGCATTTT. This chain connects TRBV19 to TRBJ1-5; 8 nucleotides align to TRBD1. CDR3 length: 14 residues. CDR1 and CDR2 from the germline V gene are LNHDA and SQIVND (reference sequence). Unmatched junction bases numbered 3, after V lost 3 bases and J lost 5 bases.